Listed here are 28 T cell receptor beta chains from one sample, sequenced in a study of control samples from healthy donors and cancer patients. The repertoire was sequenced with immunoSEQ multiplex PCR; TCRdb's copy has only in-frame clones and lacks some. The repertoire consists of over 100,000 clones, with approximately 90% occurring once and the leading ten covering roughly 2.7%. Sequencing was done on a sample of blood. These receptors were taken from a middle-aged man in good health.

This sequence joins TRBV15 and TRBJ2-3, with 7 bases matching TRBD2. Unmatched junction bases numbered 13, after V lost 9 bases and J lost 1 base. Germline values: CDR1 LNHNV, CDR2 YYDKDF (reference sequence). CDR3 length: 16 residues. CDR3 sequence (DNA): TGTGCCACGGGGGGGTCACGGGGCCTGGGCACAGATACGCAGTATTTT. Translating it yields CATGGSRGLGTDTQYF.

The V and J genes are TRBV12-3 or TRBV12-4 and TRBJ2-1; D not resolved. The V and J ends lost 4 bases and 13 bases respectively, with 11 bases between them. There are 11 residues in the CDR3. The CDR3 DNA follows: TGTGCCAGCAGTTCTGACACCACACAGTTCTTC. Encoded protein: CASSSDTTQFF.

The chain links TRBV5-1 to TRBJ1-1; D ambiguous. Germline assignment: CDR1 SGHRS and CDR2 YFSETQ. V lost 3 bases to trimming and J lost 9 bases, with 18 bases between them. CDR3 length equals 14 residues. The CDR3 DNA is TGCGCCAGCAGCTCCCCGGAGGACGGTGGTAAAGCTTTCTTT. Its protein is CASSSPEDGGKAFF.

The V gene is TRBV9, the J gene TRBJ2-5, with D perhaps TRBD1 (6 bases). The assigned J gene may be wrong: the sequence end matches TRBJ2-7 better. Germline assignment: CDR1 SGDLS and CDR2 YYNGEE. The CDR3 is made up of 14 amino acids. In nucleotides, the CDR3 is TGTGCCAGCAGCCCCAGGGACATCAGTTACGAGCAGTACTTC. Translated: CASSPRDISYEQYF.

The chain's CDR3 is CASGVGRFREQFF. The CDR3 DNA reads as TGTGCCAGCGGAGTCGGGCGGTTCCGGGAGCAGTTCTTC. V and J are TRBV27 and TRBJ2-1; D call uncertain. V lost 8 bases, J lost 10 bases, and 18 bases lay in between. CDR1 MNHEY and CDR2 SMNVEV come from the germline V gene (reference sequence). The CDR3 consists of 13 residues.

The rearrangement uses TRBV9 and TRBJ2-1; the match to TRBD1 covers 7 bases. J lost 7 bases, V lost 4 bases, and 11 bases had no gene match. Per germline, CDR1 SGDLS and CDR2 YYNGEE. The CDR3 sequence is 15 residues long. In DNA form, the CDR3 reads TGTGCCAGCAGCCAATCAAGGGACAGCAAAAATGAGCAGTTCTTC. It encodes CASSQSRDSKNEQFF.

J is TRBJ2-1 and V is TRBV7-2; D unclear. Trimming left V 4 bases short and J 3 bases short, with 4 bases between. The CDR3 has 12 residues. CDR1 is SGHTA, CDR2 FQGNSA, per germline. CDR3: CASSSVYNEQFF. CDR3 DNA: TGTGCCAGCAGCTCAGTCTACAATGAGCAGTTCTTC.

The rearrangement joins TRBV2 to TRBJ2-3, with D hard to call. Germline V gene sequence: CDR1 SNHLY, CDR2 FYNNEI. V lost 6 bases, J lost 0 bases, and 16 bases lay in between. The CDR3 loop spans 16 amino acids. The CDR3 protein is CASRRPTSLSTDTQYF. The CDR3 DNA reads as TGTGCCAGCAGAAGACCGACATCCCTTAGCACAGATACGCAGTATTTT.

This chain links TRBV28 with TRBJ1-1; D gene unclear. This CDR3 is built from 11 residues. Trimming removed 3 bases at V and 11 bases at J, with 10 bases between. Per the germline V gene, CDR1 is MDHEN and CDR2 is SYDVKM. The CDR3 reads CASSLVGGAFF. The CDR3 bases are TGTGCCAGCAGTTTGGTAGGCGGCGCTTTCTTT.

This chain uses TRBV12-5 with TRBJ2-3; no definite D call. V was shortened by 2 bases and J by 6 bases, with 12 bases between the two germline ends. Looked up from germline, CDR1 is LGHNT and CDR2 is FRNRAP. The CDR3 runs to 14 residues. CDR3 region: CASGLRTPWDTQYF. DNA of the CDR3: TGTGCTAGTGGTTTGCGGACCCCCTGGGATACGCAGTATTTT.

The rearrangement joins TRBV6-6 to TRBJ2-7; tentatively, D is TRBD2 (5 bases). The CDR3 has 17 amino acids. The germline V and J ends were trimmed by 5 bases and 0 bases, with 20 bases remaining between them. CDR1 is MNHNY and CDR2 is SVGAGI in the germline V gene (reference sequence). CDR3 in amino acids: CASSRDTGRESSYEQYF. Here the CDR3 DNA reads TGTGCCAGCAGTCGCGACACCGGACGGGAAAGCTCCTACGAGCAGTACTTC.

J is TRBJ2-4 and V is TRBV2; D gene unclear. From germline, CDR1 is SNHLY and CDR2 FYNNEI. V shed 6 bases and J shed 10 bases, with 16 bases lying between them. The CDR3 has 13 amino acids. CDR3 loop: CASSPPDSAIQYF. Written as DNA, the CDR3 is TGTGCCAGCAGCCCCCCCGACTCGGCAATTCAGTACTTC.

V is TRBV7-9 and J is TRBJ1-5; tentatively, D is TRBD1 (5 bases). Germline V gives CDR1 SEHNR, CDR2 FQNEAQ (reference sequence). The germline V and J ends were trimmed by 0 bases and 4 bases, with 13 bases remaining between them. The CDR3 contains 16 residues. DNA for the CDR3: TGTGCCAGCAGCTTAGCGCTTGCGGACACGAATCAGCCCCAGCATTTT. The encoded protein is CASSLALADTNQPQHF.

The rearrangement links TRBV9 to TRBJ2-4, with D possibly being TRBD1 or TRBD2 (5 bases each). Germline V CDR1 and CDR2: SGDLS, YYNGEE. The ends were cut back, 2 bases at V and 5 bases at J, with 8 bases in the middle. The CDR3 has 13 residues. The DNA of the CDR3 is TGTGCCAGCAGCGTGGGGGTTGAAAACATTCAGTACTTC. Its translation: CASSVGVENIQYF.

The chain couples TRBV5-8 to TRBJ1-1; 8 bases are shared with TRBD1. The CDR3 is made up of 15 amino acids. The germline gives CDR1 SGHTS, CDR2 YDEGEE. Trimming at V came to 6 bases and at J to 1 base, leaving 8 bases not matched to a gene. The CDR3 coding sequence is TGTGCCAGCAACGAAGCAGGGGGCGCGAACACTGAAGCTTTCTTT. The encoded protein is CASNEAGGANTEAFF.

V and J are TRBV6-1 and TRBJ2-4; D gene unclear. Germline loops: CDR1 MNHNS, CDR2 SASEGT. This CDR3 has 15 amino acids. V dropped 1 base and J dropped 2 bases, with 9 bases sitting between them. For the CDR3, the DNA is TGTGCCAGCAGTGAAGTCGCTGAGTCCAAAAACATTCAGTACTTC. This translates into CASSEVAESKNIQYF.

The chain has TRBV2 and TRBJ2-1; 7 bases map to TRBD1. V trimming: 5 bases; J trimming: 1 base; junction bases outside the gene matches: 8. The germline V gene has CDR1 SNHLY and CDR2 FYNNEI. This CDR3 contains 16 residues. The CDR3 DNA follows: TGTGCCAGCAGTTCAGACAGGGTGAGATCCTACAATGAGCAGTTCTTC. Protein sequence: CASSSDRVRSYNEQFF.

V is TRBV27 and J is TRBJ1-1; 8 bases match TRBD1. The germline V gene has CDR1 MNHEY and CDR2 SMNVEV (reference sequence). This CDR3 comprises 14 residues. V dropped 6 bases and J dropped 5; count of bases not matched to a gene: 8. The CDR3 DNA follows: TGTGCCAGCAGAGAGCAGGGGGCGGGAACTGAAGCTTTCTTT. It codes for CASREQGAGTEAFF.

The chain carries TRBV19 and TRBJ2-3; the D is unclear. The germline CDR1 and CDR2 sequences are LNHDA and SQIVND (reference sequence). Between the trimmed V and J ends, which lost 0 bases and 10 bases, there was a span of 11 bases. The CDR3 runs to 13 residues. Here the CDR3 reads CASSIDPDVAQYF. Written as DNA, the CDR3 is TGTGCCAGTAGTATAGATCCAGATGTCGCGCAGTATTTT.

This clone has a handful of counts. The chain is built from TRBV9 and TRBJ1-3; D may be TRBD1 (5 bases). The CDR3 has 16 residues. V lost 4 bases, J lost 4 bases, and 18 bases lay in between. CDR1 and CDR2 from the germline V gene are SGDLS and YYNGEE. CDR3 sequence: CASSSSQGRVGNTIYF. The CDR3 DNA follows: TGTGCCAGCAGCTCATCCCAGGGAAGGGTAGGAAACACCATATATTTT.

The chain uses TRBV5-1 and TRBJ1-2, with D perhaps matching TRBD1 (5 bases). The CDR3 has 14 amino acids. Germline V gene data show CDR1 as SGHRS and CDR2 as YFSETQ. Trimming took 4 bases from V and 2 from J, leaving 12 bases between them. The CDR3 here is CASSGGTTNYGYTF. The CDR3 bases are TGCGCCAGCAGCGGGGGGACCACCAACTATGGCTACACCTTC. Supplemented by reference TRBV5-1 and TRBJ1-2, the full variable domain reads KAGVTQTPRYLIKTRGQQVTLSCSPISGHRSVSWYQQTPGQGLQFLFEYFSETQRNKGNFPGRFSGRQFSNSRSEMNVSTLELGDSALYLCASSGGTTNYGYTFGSGTRLTVV.

The chain uses TRBV6-6 and TRBJ1-2; no definite D call. Trimming removed 0 bases from V and 4 bases from J, with 12 bases in between. Germline CDR1 reads MNHNY; CDR2 reads SVGAGI (reference sequence). This CDR3 is 15 amino acids long. The CDR3 DNA reads TGTGCCAGCAGTTACTCGGCAGATTCGGTCTATGGCTACACCTTC. Translated: CASSYSADSVYGYTF.

This clone appeared once. The chain joins TRBV7-8 to TRBJ2-2; D call uncertain. V lost 5 bases, J lost 5 bases, and 18 bases lay in between. The CDR3 is 16 residues long. The germline gives CDR1 SGHVS, CDR2 FQNEAQ. CDR3 loop: CASSPASWVPTGELFF. The CDR3 DNA reads as TGTGCCAGCAGCCCAGCCTCATGGGTTCCAACCGGGGAGCTGTTTTTT. Together with reference TRBV7-8 and TRBJ2-2, the CDR3 gives the full variable domain: GAGVSQSPRYKVAKRGQDVALRCDPISGHVSLFWYQQALGQGPEFLTYFQNEAQLDKSGLPSDRFFAERPEGSVSTLKIQRTQQEDSAVYLCASSPASWVPTGELFFGEGSRLTVL.

This clone was observed once. The V and J genes are TRBV29-1 and TRBJ1-1, with a tentative D call TRBD1 (5 bases). This CDR3 spans 15 amino acids. V was shortened by 6 bases and J by 1 base, with 18 bases between the two germline ends. Germline CDR1 reads SQVTM; CDR2 reads ANQGSEA. The CDR3 loop is CSVGGRGTTNTEAFF. CDR3 DNA: TGCAGCGTGGGGGGGAGAGGGACGACGAACACTGAAGCTTTCTTT.

The CDR3, as DNA: TGTGCCAGCAGTGAAGGGCTTCTCGGGGGGCTTGTCACTGAAGCTTTCTTT. Encoded protein: CASSEGLLGGLVTEAFF. The V gene is TRBV25-1, the J gene TRBJ1-1; maybe TRBD1 (6 bases). Germline-derived CDR1 and CDR2 are MGHDK and SYGVNS. This CDR3 has 17 amino acids. Between the trimmed V and J ends, which lost 2 bases and 4 bases, there was a span of 20 bases.

CDR3 DNA: TGTGCCAGCAGCGTAGGAACTAGCTTAGGGACCCAGTACTTC. Amino acids: CASSVGTSLGTQYF. The chain has TRBV9 and TRBJ2-5, with D maybe TRBD2 (6 bases). Trimming took 0 bases from V and 7 from J, leaving 13 bases between them. The CDR3 length is 14 residues. Germline CDR1 and CDR2: SGDLS and YYNGEE.

About this clone itself: The sample has other DNA sequences that encode this CDR3 too. The genes are TRBV18 and TRBJ2-5, with D unclear. The germline V and J ends were trimmed by 6 bases and 5 bases, with 10 bases remaining between them. The germline gives CDR1 KGHSH, CDR2 LQKENI. This CDR3 is built from 12 residues. CDR3 loop: CASSPPSETQYF. DNA for the CDR3: TGTGCCAGCTCGCCCCCAAGCGAGACCCAGTACTTC.

This CDR3 reads CSASQGQGLSYGYTF. The DNA of the CDR3 is TGCAGTGCTAGTCAAGGACAGGGCTTGAGCTATGGCTACACCTTC. The chain uses TRBV20-1 and TRBJ1-2, with TRBD1 matching 8 bases. Germline CDR1 is DFQATT and CDR2 is SNEGSKA (reference sequence). The ends lost 3 bases at V and 4 bases at J; junction bases unmatched: 10. This CDR3 region has 15 residues.